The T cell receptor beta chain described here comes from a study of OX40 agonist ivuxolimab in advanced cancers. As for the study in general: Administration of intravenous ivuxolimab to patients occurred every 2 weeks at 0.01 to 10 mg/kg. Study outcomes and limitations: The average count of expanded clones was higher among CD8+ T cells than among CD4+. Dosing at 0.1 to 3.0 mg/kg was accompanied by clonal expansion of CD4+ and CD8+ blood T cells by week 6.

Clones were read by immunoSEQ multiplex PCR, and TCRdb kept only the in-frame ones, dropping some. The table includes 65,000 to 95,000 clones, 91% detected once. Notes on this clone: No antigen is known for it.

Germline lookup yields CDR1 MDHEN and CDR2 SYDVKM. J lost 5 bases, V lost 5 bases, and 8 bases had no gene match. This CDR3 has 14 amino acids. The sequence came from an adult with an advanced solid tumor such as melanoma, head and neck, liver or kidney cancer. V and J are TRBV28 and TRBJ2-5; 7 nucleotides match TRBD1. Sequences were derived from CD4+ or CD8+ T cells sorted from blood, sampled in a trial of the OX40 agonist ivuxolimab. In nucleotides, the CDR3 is TGTGCCAGCAGTCCCGGAGACAGGGCGGAGACCCAGTACTTC. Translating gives CASSPGDRAETQYF.